This TCR beta chain was retrieved from a study of shared clonotypes between healthy human individuals. V was pared by 6 bases and J by 4 bases, with 5 bases of the junction left unmatched. The CDR3 is 14 residues long. Per the germline V gene, CDR1 is SQVTM and CDR2 is ANQGSEA. All donors were healthy HIV-negative adults lacking recent acute infections or vaccinations. Donors, without exception, were Caucasian adults residing in Nashville, Tennessee. With respect to this clone: Its antigen is still unknown. The sample carries other DNA sequences with the same CDR3.

Notes on the study in general: Among a few donors, about 4.6% of naive CD4 clonotypes were found in common.

Clones were read by immunoSEQ multiplex PCR, and TCRdb kept only the in-frame ones, dropping some. The sample lists approximately 2,300,000 clones, under 95% occurring once. The gene calls are TRBV29-1 and TRBJ2-3; 12 nucleotides agree with TRBD2. Source material: naive CD4+ T cells from PBMCs. The subset is: CD45RA+ positively selected. The origin of this receptor is a young man in good health. Some clones in this sample may be carry-over from other donors' samples. The DNA of the CDR3 is TGCAGCGTGGAGACTAGCGGGAGCCCAGATACGCAGTATTTT. Translation gives CSVETSGSPDTQYF.